This is a list of T cell receptor beta chains from one sample in a study of OX40 agonist ivuxolimab in advanced cancers. The repertoire was sequenced with immunoSEQ multiplex PCR; TCRdb's copy has only in-frame clones and lacks some. The table lists about 54,000 clones, around 93% of them singletons. Sequenced here: CD4+ or CD8+ T cells sorted from blood, sampled in a trial of the OX40 agonist ivuxolimab. Receptor source: an adult with an advanced solid tumor such as melanoma, head and neck, liver or kidney cancer. The CDR3 runs from the conserved cysteine through the conserved F or W. A D gene is named only where the DNA matches it firmly. Clone sizes are given selectively: once, few, many, or a class where the clone is expanded.

J | D | V | size | CDR3 | DNA
TRBJ2-7 | TRBD1 | TRBV19 | NA | CASSIDSTGLYEQYF | TGTGCCAGTAGTATAGACTCGACAGGGCTCTACGAGCAGTACTTC
TRBJ1-6 | TRBD1 | TRBV27 | once | CASSHDRGLNSPLHF | TGTGCCAGCAGTCACGACAGGGGGCTGAATTCACCCCTCCACTTT
TRBJ2-3 | NA | TRBV29-1 | NA | CSVVGAYRTDTQYF | TGCAGCGTTGTAGGGGCTTACCGCACAGATACGCAGTATTTT
TRBJ2-7 | NA | TRBV19 | NA | CASSMAATYEQYF | TGTGCCAGTAGTATGGCAGCTACCTACGAGCAGTACTTC
TRBJ1-4 | NA | TRBV2 | once | CASSDLAREKLFF | TGTGCCAGCAGTGATCTGGCAAGGGAAAAACTGTTTTTT
TRBJ2-1 | TRBD2 | TRBV7-6 | NA | CASSPGTSGTHEQFF | TGTGCCAGCAGCCCAGGGACTAGCGGGACCCATGAGCAGTTCTTC
TRBJ1-5 | NA | TRBV10-3 | NA | CAISTDEYSNQPQHF | TGTGCCATCAGCACCGACGAATATAGCAATCAGCCCCAGCATTTT
TRBJ1-1 | NA | TRBV5-4 | NA | CASSLGTEQAFF | TGTGCCAGCAGCTTGGGGACCGAGCAAGCTTTCTTT
TRBJ1-5 | NA | TRBV7-8 | NA | CASSLRIGRAGNQPQHF | TGTGCCAGCAGCCTCCGCATTGGGCGTGCGGGCAATCAGCCCCAGCATTTT
TRBJ2-1 | TRBD2 | TRBV30 | NA | CAWSGASGGVIEGQFF | TGTGCCTGGAGTGGGGCTAGCGGGGGGGTAATCGAAGGGCAGTTCTTC
TRBJ1-2 | TRBD1 | TRBV10-3 | NA | CAISAGTGDGYTF | TGTGCCATCAGTGCCGGGACAGGGGATGGCTACACCTTC
TRBJ2-2 | NA | TRBV4-3 | NA | CASSQSITGITGELFF | TGCGCCAGCAGCCAATCGATTACAGGGATCACCGGGGAGCTGTTTTTT
TRBJ2-1 | TRBD2 | TRBV7-9 | NA | CASSSTTSGSPYNEQFF | TGTGCCAGCAGCTCTACGACTAGCGGGAGTCCCTACAATGAGCAGTTCTTC
TRBJ1-1 | NA | TRBV6-5 | NA | CASSYGYPNTEAFF | TGTGCCAGCAGTTACGGGTACCCGAACACTGAAGCTTTCTTT
TRBJ2-6 | NA | TRBV7-2 | once | CASSLDGRTGANVLTF | TGTGCCAGCAGCTTAGACGGGAGAACTGGGGCCAACGTCCTGACTTTC
TRBJ1-1 | NA | TRBV5-1 | NA | CASSFRPTTRNTEAFF | TGCGCCAGCAGCTTCCGTCCAACAACTAGGAACACTGAAGCTTTCTTT
TRBJ2-7 | NA | TRBV27 | NA | CASSSGPSLGEQYF | TGTGCCAGCAGTTCTGGCCCCAGTTTGGGCGAGCAGTACTTC
TRBJ2-5 | TRBD1 | TRBV6-5 | NA | CASSYDRQGEQYF | TGTGCCAGCAGTTACGACAGACAGGGGGAGCAGTACTTC
TRBJ2-3 | NA | TRBV7-7 | NA | CASSLGQTSTDTQYF | TGTGCTAGCAGCTTAGGGCAAACTAGCACAGATACGCAGTATTTT
TRBJ2-7 | NA | TRBV9 | NA | CASSPDDSSYEQYF | TGTGCCAGCAGCCCGGACGACAGCTCCTACGAGCAGTACTTC
TRBJ2-3 | NA | TRBV30 | NA | CASTGSTDTQYF | TGTGCCTCAACAGGTAGCACAGATACGCAGTATTTT
TRBJ1-1 | NA | TRBV29-1 | NA | CSVDYREGRRTEAFF | TGCAGCGTTGATTATCGGGAGGGGCGAAGGACTGAAGCTTTCTTT
TRBJ2-7 | NA | TRBV5-1 | NA | CASSFGSYEQYF | TGCGCCAGCAGCTTTGGCTCCTACGAGCAGTACTTC
TRBJ1-4 | TRBD1 | TRBV7-9 | once | CASSSRQGERKLFF | TGTGCCAGCAGCTCCCGACAGGGGGAAAGAAAACTGTTTTTT
TRBJ2-7 | TRBD1 | TRBV7-9 | NA | CASSLTLETGGVGQYF | TGTGCCAGCAGCTTAACTCTCGAGACAGGGGGCGTGGGGCAGTACTTC
TRBJ1-5 | TRBD1 | TRBV9 | NA | CASSVEDRVAGPQHF | TGTGCCAGCAGCGTCGAGGACAGGGTTGCGGGGCCCCAGCATTTT
TRBJ1-1 | TRBD1 | TRBV29-1 | NA | CSVGEGTGEAFF | TGCAGCGTTGGGGAAGGGACAGGAGAAGCTTTCTTT
TRBJ2-3 | NA | TRBV19 | few | CASSIGSGSYTDTQYF | TGTGCCAGTAGTATAGGCAGCGGCTCCTACACAGATACGCAGTATTTT
TRBJ1-1 | NA | TRBV5-5 | NA | CASSLQSALEAFF | TGTGCCAGCAGCTTGCAGAGTGCTCTTGAAGCTTTCTTT
TRBJ2-1 | TRBD2 | TRBV28 | NA | CASTTREGTVENEQFF | TGTGCCAGCACCACAAGGGAGGGGACGGTCGAGAATGAGCAGTTCTTC
TRBJ2-3 | NA | TRBV19 | few | CASSSLSTDTQYF | TGTGCCAGTAGTAGCCTGAGCACAGATACGCAGTATTTT
TRBJ1-6 | NA | TRBV5-6 | few | CASSPGPVSPLHF | TGTGCCAGCAGCCCGGGTCCGGTTTCACCCCTCCACTTT
TRBJ2-5 | NA | TRBV6-5 | NA | CASSYSLGGETQYF | TGTGCCAGCAGTTACTCGTTAGGTGGGGAGACCCAGTACTTC
TRBJ2-1 | NA | TRBV29-1 | NA | CSALGWSNNEQFF | TGCAGCGCCTTGGGGTGGAGTAACAATGAGCAGTTCTTC
TRBJ2-7 | NA | TRBV4-1 | once | CASSQDPLLYEQYF | TGCGCCAGCAGCCAAGATCCCCTCCTCTACGAGCAGTACTTC
TRBJ1-3 | NA | TRBV10-3 | NA | CATQGIQNTIYF | TGTGCCACCCAAGGGATCCAAAACACCATATATTTT
TRBJ1-1 | TRBD1 | TRBV7-9 | NA | CASSLWTGGDTEAFF | TGTGCCAGCAGCTTATGGACAGGGGGGGACACTGAAGCTTTCTTT
TRBJ1-4 | TRBD1 | TRBV27 | NA | CASSTGGANEKLFF | TGTGCCAGCAGTACAGGGGGGGCTAATGAAAAACTGTTTTTT
TRBJ2-5 | NA | TRBV27 | NA | CASSLANGETQYF | TGTGCCAGCAGTTTAGCAAACGGAGAGACCCAGTACTTC
TRBJ1-4 | NA | TRBV19 | once | CASSITGYDEKLFF | TGTGCCAGTAGTATTACGGGGTACGATGAAAAACTGTTTTTT
TRBJ2-1 | NA | TRBV7-8 | NA | CASSFFPTSSSYNEQFF | TGTGCCAGCAGCTTCTTCCCCACATCGAGCTCCTACAATGAGCAGTTCTTC
TRBJ2-1 | NA | TRBV7-3 | NA | CASSLTPRTEQYNEQFF | TGTGCCAGCAGCTTAACACCCCGGACGGAACAATACAATGAGCAGTTCTTC
TRBJ2-7 | TRBD2 | TRBV4-1 | NA | CASSQLGRDEQYF | TGCGCCAGCAGCCAACTCGGGAGGGACGAGCAGTACTTC
TRBJ1-5 | TRBD1 | TRBV7-2 | NA | CASSFYRTGGDGNQPQHF | TGTGCCAGCAGCTTTTACCGGACAGGGGGCGATGGCAATCAGCCCCAGCATTTT
TRBJ2-3 | TRBD2 | TRBV28 | NA | CASRWGTSDSTDTQYF | TGTGCCAGCAGATGGGGGACTAGCGATAGCACAGATACGCAGTATTTT
TRBJ2-1 | NA | TRBV7-9 | NA | CASSLAPQGLTYNEQFF | TGTGCCAGCAGCTTAGCCCCCCAGGGCCTTACCTACAATGAGCAGTTCTTC
TRBJ1-1 | NA | TRBV9 | NA | CASKGMGAEAFF | TGTGCCAGCAAGGGGATGGGGGCTGAAGCTTTCTTT
TRBJ2-7 | TRBD1 | TRBV5-1 | once | CASSLEGTGGSYEQYF | TGCGCCAGCAGCTTGGAGGGGACAGGGGGCTCCTACGAGCAGTACTTC
TRBJ1-2 | TRBD1 | TRBV5-6 | NA | CASSLAGTGLVDGYTF | TGTGCCAGCAGCTTGGCCGGGACAGGGTTAGTGGATGGCTACACCTTC
TRBJ2-7 | TRBD2 | TRBV4-1 | NA | CASSHTSGVSSYEQYF | TGCGCCAGCAGCCACACTAGCGGGGTAAGCTCCTACGAGCAGTACTTC